A single sample gave rise to the 5 T cell receptor beta chains below, sequenced in a study of human T cells and chemical hapten exposure. Within the library, unique molecular identifiers were attached to each individual cDNA molecule. TCRdb used MiXCR to reprocess the reads, holding one entry per CDR3 protein. This sample carries 120,000 or so distinct CDR3 sequences, over 6.5% of them seen once, and the ten largest clones take roughly 1.3%. It was from unfractionated whole blood that total RNA was extracted. Sequencing was done on a sample of whole blood. All receptors come from a human donor in good health. Some clones in this sample may be carry-over from other donors' samples.

The V gene is TRBV7-9, the J gene TRBJ2-7; D remains ambiguous. The CDR3 loop spans 12 amino acids. V was pared by 4 bases and J by 3 bases, with 7 bases between. Germline values: CDR1 SEHNR, CDR2 FQNEAQ (reference sequence). For the CDR3, the DNA is TGTGCCAGCAGCTATACCCTCTACGAGCAGTACTTC. Its translation is CASSYTLYEQYF. The full variable domain, with the rest looked up from reference TRBV7-9 and TRBJ2-7, is DTGVSQNPRHKITKRGQNVTFRCDPISEHNRLYWYRQTLGQGPEFLTYFQNEAQLEKSRLLSDRFSAERPKGSFSTLEIQRTEQGDSAMYLCASSYTLYEQYFGPGTRLTVT.

The chain is built from TRBV12-3 or TRBV12-4 and TRBJ2-1; 10 bases are a match to TRBD2. The CDR3 runs 17 residues. Trimming removed 4 bases from V and 0 bases from J; junction bases left unmatched: 6. In DNA form, the CDR3 reads TGTGCCAGCAGTTATGCTAGCGGGGGTAACTCCTACAATGAGCAGTTCTTC. The encoded protein is CASSYASGGNSYNEQFF.

The chain joins TRBV3-1 to TRBJ2-1; D uncertain. Trimming cost V 0 bases and J 0 bases, with 6 bases left between them. Germline-derived CDR1 and CDR2 are LGHDT and YNNKEL (reference sequence). CDR3 length: 15 amino acids. The CDR3 spells CASSQESFSYNEQFF. CDR3 bases: TGTGCCAGCAGCCAAGAGTCGTTCTCCTACAATGAGCAGTTCTTC.

The sample holds many counts of this clonotype. The V call is TRBV27, the J call TRBJ2-1; the match to TRBD2 covers 11 bases. Germline values: CDR1 MNHEY, CDR2 SMNVEV (reference sequence). The length of the CDR3 is 16 residues. V was clipped by 0 bases and J by 6 bases; unmatched bases: 4. The CDR3 coding sequence is TGTGCCAGCAGTTTATCGGCACTAGCGGGAGTCAATGAGCAGTTCTTC. Translating gives CASSLSALAGVNEQFF.

The gene calls are TRBV7-9 and TRBJ1-3; D uncertain. V shed 2 bases and J shed 0 bases, with 8 bases lying between them. The CDR3 runs 15 residues. Germline-derived CDR1 and CDR2 are SEHNR and FQNEAQ (reference sequence). CDR3 loop: CASSLLRDSGNTIYF. Written as DNA, the CDR3 is TGTGCCAGCAGCTTACTAAGGGACTCTGGAAACACCATATATTTT.